This T cell receptor (beta chain) appears in the sequencing data of a study of memory CD4+ T cells and cytomegalovirus serostatus. Findings and caveats of the study: CD4+ memory repertoires contained about 40% of the roughly 160 reported CMV TCRbeta sequences. Suggested: most of the CMV-linked TCR signature lies in CD4+ memory cells.

The sort gate was single viable CD3+CD4+CD8-CD45RO+ cells for memory CD4+ T cells. Serostatus was set by detecting CMV pp150, pp28, p38, p52 IgG. Positive selection with CD4 microbeads enriched total CD4+ T cells. A word on this clone: Its target is unknown.

This CDR3 comprises 15 residues. Germline CDR1 is KGHSH and CDR2 is LQKENI. V gave up 1 base and J gave up 0 bases, with 6 bases separating them. TCRdb keeps only in-frame clones here, not all; method: immunoSEQ multiplex PCR. The data show fewer than 75,000 clones, approximately 80% seen once. The chain joins TRBV18 to TRBJ2-2; D not resolved. Sequenced: memory CD4+ T cells from blood. The clonotype comes from an adult in good health and CMV-seronegative. The DNA of the CDR3 is TGTGCCAGCTCACCACGGCAGGCGAACACCGGGGAGCTGTTTTTT. It encodes CASSPRQANTGELFF.